Here is one T cell receptor beta chain with its context. One Seattle source followed patients from active infection through their disease course. This record comes from a study of blood T cell repertoires in COVID-19. Looking at the study overall: The United States, Italy and Spain provided the acute and convalescent COVID-19 samples. The cDNA or gDNA used as material had been derived from T cells, B-cell-depleted T cells, or PBMCs.

Generated by immunoSEQ multiplex PCR, the TCRdb table keeps only in-frame clones and is missing some. The sample records 220,000 or so clones, approximately 78% being singletons. Germline V lookup: CDR1 LGHDT, CDR2 YNNKEL (reference sequence). The CDR3 covers 16 residues. V lost 4 bases to trimming and J lost 3 bases; unmatched junction nucleotides: 9. This clonotype was obtained from a woman older than 75 with COVID-19, enrolled during active disease. V gene TRBV3-1 (or the pseudogene TRBV3-2) combines with J gene TRBJ2-7; 10 bases line up with TRBD2. The sample taken for sequencing was peripheral blood. The CDR3 reads CASSPSTSGSRYEQYF. For the CDR3, the DNA is TGTGCCAGCAGCCCCTCGACTAGCGGGTCACGCTACGAGCAGTACTTC.